These 19 T cell receptor beta chains came from one sample sequenced in a study of blood T cell repertoires in COVID-19. The method was immunoSEQ multiplex PCR; TCRdb's version includes in-frame clones alone and lacks a portion of them. In the table there are some 140,000 clones, around 80% of which are singletons. Material for sequencing was peripheral blood. These receptors were collected from a man aged 60-69 years who had recovered from COVID-19.

The chain joins TRBV18 to TRBJ2-1; 8 positions agree with TRBD1. The CDR3 has 15 amino acids. Germline CDR1 is KGHSH and CDR2 is LQKENI. V lost 3 bases and J lost 4; bases outside the gene matches: 5. CDR3 amino acids: CASSPGQGLYNEQFF. In nucleotides, the CDR3 is TGTGCCAGCTCACCCGGACAGGGCCTTTACAATGAGCAGTTCTTC.

This chain joins TRBV19 and TRBJ2-2; TRBD2 might be the D (5 bases). The CDR3 length is 16 residues. Deletions cut 4 bases from V and 5 bases from J, with 17 bases between. The V gene's germline CDR1 is LNHDA and CDR2 SQIVND (reference sequence). The CDR3 coding sequence is TGTGCCAGTAGTACCTCAGGAGGTTTCTTAACCGGGGAGCTGTTTTTT. Translating it yields CASSTSGGFLTGELFF.

The V and J genes are TRBV28 and TRBJ2-6, with 10 bases lining up with TRBD1. The length of the CDR3 is 18 residues. V dropped 4 bases and J dropped 0; count of bases not matched to a gene: 6. The V gene's germline CDR1 is MDHEN and CDR2 SYDVKM. The CDR3 coding sequence is TGTGCCAGCAGTTCCGGGACAGGGGTTTTCTCTGGGGCCAACGTCCTGACTTTC. As protein: CASSSGTGVFSGANVLTF.

The rearrangement links TRBV4-1 to TRBJ1-6; no clear D. Germline lookup yields CDR1 MGHRA and CDR2 YSYEKL. Trimming left V 1 base short and J 8 bases short, with 12 bases between. The CDR3 is made up of 15 amino acids. CDR3 nucleotides: TGCGCCAGCAGCCAAGCTGCGGGGTGGGATTCACCCCTCCACTTT. Residues: CASSQAAGWDSPLHF.

The rearrangement joins TRBV2 to TRBJ2-1; TRBD2 matches at 10 bases. Trimming removed 5 bases from V and 10 bases from J; junction bases left unmatched: 5. This CDR3 region has 13 residues. CDR1 and CDR2 (germline): SNHLY, FYNNEI. The CDR3 region is CASSRAGGREQFF. The CDR3 nucleotides are TGTGCCAGCAGTAGAGCGGGGGGGCGGGAGCAGTTCTTC.

This clone was picked up a small number of times. CDR3 DNA sequence: TGTGCCAGTAGTATTTCAGGGCTTCAGCCCCAGCATTTT. This encodes CASSISGLQPQHF. V usage is TRBV19 and J usage is TRBJ1-5, with D tentatively TRBD1 (5 bases). CDR3 size: 13 residues. The germline V and J ends were trimmed by 3 bases and 6 bases, with 9 bases remaining between them. CDR1 is LNHDA, CDR2 SQIVND, per germline (reference sequence).

This clone was seen a few times. The CDR3: CASSFVAGSYEQYF. CDR3 nucleotides: TGCGCCAGCAGCTTCGTGGCAGGTTCCTACGAGCAGTACTTC. The V gene is TRBV5-1, the J gene TRBJ2-7; the D is unclear. This CDR3 is 14 amino acids long. CDR1 and CDR2 from the germline V gene are SGHRS and YFSETQ. Trimming stripped 2 bases from V and 1 base from J, with 10 bases between.

The rearrangement uses TRBV6-5 and TRBJ2-5; unclear D gene. Germline CDR1 is MNHEY and CDR2 is SVGAGI. The CDR3 contains 16 residues. The germline V and J ends were trimmed by 0 bases and 1 base, with 12 bases remaining between them. CDR3 protein: CASSYSTGAGQETQYF. For the CDR3, the DNA is TGTGCCAGCAGTTACTCGACTGGCGCCGGCCAAGAGACCCAGTACTTC.

The rearrangement uses TRBV5-8 and TRBJ1-2, with TRBD1 matching over 7 bases. The CDR3 spans 15 residues. V lost 4 bases to trimming and J lost 2 bases; unmatched junction nucleotides: 8. Germline V gives CDR1 SGHTS, CDR2 YDEGEE. The CDR3 sequence: CASSPRGGGNYGYTF. In DNA, the CDR3 is TGTGCCAGCAGCCCGAGAGGGGGCGGAAACTATGGCTACACCTTC.

The CDR3 here is CASSESGGPNQPQHF. DNA for the CDR3: TGTGCCAGCAGTGAATCGGGGGGCCCCAATCAGCCCCAGCATTTT. The genes are TRBV25-1 and TRBJ1-5, with a weak D call TRBD1 (6 bases). The V gene lost 1 base and the J gene lost 3 bases, with 10 bases spanning the gap. Looked up from germline, CDR1 is MGHDK and CDR2 is SYGVNS. The CDR3 is made up of 15 amino acids.

The chain recombines TRBV7-2 with TRBJ2-1, with TRBD1 matching over 7 bases. J lost 4 bases, V lost 0 bases, and 3 bases had no gene match. The CDR3 consists of 15 residues. CDR1 and CDR2 (germline): SGHTA, FQGNSA. This CDR3 reads CASSLAGGVYNEQFF. The CDR3 region has the DNA TGTGCCAGCAGCTTAGCAGGGGGCGTTTACAATGAGCAGTTCTTC.

The rearrangement uses TRBV19 and TRBJ1-5; TRBD1 aligns across 8 bases. The CDR3 length is 16 residues. The germline V gene encodes CDR1 LNHDA and CDR2 SQIVND (reference sequence). The V gene end was trimmed by 9 bases and the J gene end by 4 bases; junction bases not matched to a gene: 14. CDR3 amino acids: CASKSGRGLSNQPQHF. The DNA of the CDR3 is TGTGCCAGCAAATCGGGCAGGGGGCTCAGTAATCAGCCCCAGCATTTT.

This chain links TRBV27 with TRBJ1-2; 7 bases are a match to TRBD1. CDR1 is MNHEY, CDR2 SMNVEV, per germline (reference sequence). The CDR3 loop spans 15 amino acids. The CDR3 nucleotides are TGTGCTTCGAACCCGAGACAGGGCACTAACTATGGCTACACCTTC. Amino acids: CASNPRQGTNYGYTF.

The chain uses TRBV29-1 and TRBJ1-3; D ambiguous. CDR1 is SQVTM, CDR2 ANQGSEA, per germline. V was trimmed by 6 bases and J by 0 bases, leaving 12 bases between them. The CDR3 contains 14 residues. CDR3 residues: CSVATEFSGNTIYF. The CDR3 region has the DNA TGCAGCGTGGCCACAGAGTTCTCTGGAAACACCATATATTTT.

The V call is TRBV9, the J call TRBJ2-1; possible D gene TRBD2, 7 bases. V lost 0 bases and J lost 12, with 19 bases in between. CDR3 length: 15 amino acids. Germline lookup yields CDR1 SGDLS and CDR2 YYNGEE. CDR3 amino acids: CASSVGLADSRGQFF. In nucleotides, the CDR3 is TGTGCCAGCAGCGTAGGGCTAGCGGACTCCAGGGGGCAGTTCTTC.

The chain couples TRBV19 to TRBJ2-2, with TRBD1 as a possible D gene (5 bases). Germline CDR1 LNHDA, CDR2 SQIVND (reference sequence). The CDR3 consists of 14 residues. Trimming cost V 2 bases and J 7 bases, with 11 bases left between them. The CDR3 sequence: CASSITQGIGELFF. The CDR3 DNA reads TGTGCCAGTAGTATAACGCAGGGAATCGGGGAGCTGTTTTTT.

The chain uses TRBV6-1 and TRBJ1-1, with D possibly TRBD1 on 6 matching bases. The length of the CDR3 is 12 residues. Germline CDR1 MNHNS, CDR2 SASEGT. Trimming pared 7 bases from V and 9 bases from J, leaving 15 bases between. The DNA for the CDR3 is TGTGCCAGCACCTTAGGACAGCCCCAAGCTTTCTTT. Amino acids: CASTLGQPQAFF.

The chain recombines TRBV27 with TRBJ1-6; D is unclear. Germline CDR1 reads MNHEY; CDR2 reads SMNVEV (reference sequence). Between the trimmed V and J ends, which lost 1 base and 10 bases, there was a span of 8 bases. CDR3 length equals 13 residues. CDR3 coding DNA: TGTGCCAGCAGTTTATTACTCGGGTCACCCCTCCACTTT. It encodes CASSLLLGSPLHF.

J is TRBJ2-5 and V is TRBV2; 9 bases are shared with TRBD2. This CDR3 has 15 residues. The J segment lost 4 bases and the V segment lost 7 bases, leaving 10 bases of the junction unmatched. Germline V gene lookup returns CDR1 SNHLY and CDR2 FYNNEI. CDR3 sequence: CASTVDGTSTETQYF. In DNA form, the CDR3 reads TGTGCCAGCACCGTCGACGGGACTAGCACAGAGACCCAGTACTTC.